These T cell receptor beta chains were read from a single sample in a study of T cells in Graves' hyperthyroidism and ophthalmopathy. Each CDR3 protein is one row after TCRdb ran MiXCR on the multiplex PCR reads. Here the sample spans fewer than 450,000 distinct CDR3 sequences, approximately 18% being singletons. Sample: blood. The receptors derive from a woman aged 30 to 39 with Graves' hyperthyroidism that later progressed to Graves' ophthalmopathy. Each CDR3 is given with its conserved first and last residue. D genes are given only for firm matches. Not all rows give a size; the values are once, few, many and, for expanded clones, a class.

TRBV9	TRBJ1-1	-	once	CACSGTSNTEAFF	TGTGCCTGCAGTGGGACATCGAACACTGAAGCTTTCTTT
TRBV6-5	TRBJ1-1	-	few	CASSYGSGWKGTEAFF	TGTGCCAGCAGTTACGGGTCAGGGTGGAAGGGCACTGAAGCTTTCTTT
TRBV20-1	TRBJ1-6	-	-	CSAEGGNSPLHF	TGCAGTGCGGAGGGTGGGAATTCACCCCTCCACTTT
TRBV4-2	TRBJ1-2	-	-	CASSQVFGEANYGYTF	TGTGCCAGCAGCCAAGTCTTCGGGGAAGCTAACTATGGCTACACCTTC
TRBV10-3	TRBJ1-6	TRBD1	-	CAITGQAGRSPLHF	TGTGCCATCACGGGACAGGCCGGGCGTTCACCCCTCCACTTT
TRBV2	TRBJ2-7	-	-	CASRPPSDYEQYF	TGTGCCAGCCGACCACCGTCCGACTACGAGCAGTACTTC
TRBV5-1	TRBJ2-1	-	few	CASSSGTPSYNEQFF	TGCGCCAGCAGCTCCGGGACACCCTCCTACAATGAGCAGTTCTTC
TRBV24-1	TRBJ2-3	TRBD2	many	CATSDYGSGGPGTDTQYF	TGTGCCACCAGTGATTACGGTAGCGGGGGCCCTGGCACAGATACGCAGTATTTT
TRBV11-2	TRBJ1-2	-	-	CASSGGRVYGYTF	TGTGCCAGCAGTGGAGGCAGGGTCTATGGCTACACCTTC
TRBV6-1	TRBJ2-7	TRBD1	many	CASSPGQGAGYEQYF	TGTGCCAGCAGCCCTGGACAGGGGGCCGGGTACGAGCAGTACTTC
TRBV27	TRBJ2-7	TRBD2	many	CASSLTSGSRTYEQYF	TGTGCCAGCAGTCTGACTAGCGGGAGTAGGACCTACGAGCAGTACTTC
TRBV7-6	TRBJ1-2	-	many	CASSLADGYGYTF	TGTGCCAGCAGCTTAGCAGACGGCTATGGCTACACCTTC
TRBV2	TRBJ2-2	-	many	CASSTWGQNTGELFF	TGTGCCAGCAGTACTTGGGGACAGAACACCGGGGAGCTGTTTTTT
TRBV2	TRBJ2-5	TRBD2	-	CATSGLAGVGETQYF	TGTGCCACCTCAGGGCTAGCGGGAGTGGGAGAGACCCAGTACTTC
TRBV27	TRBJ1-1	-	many	CASSHNTEAFF	TGTGCCAGCAGCCATAACACTGAAGCTTTCTTT
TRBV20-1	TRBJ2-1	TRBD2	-	CSARRVGAGGLNDSYNEQFF	TGCAGTGCTAGGCGGGTCGGAGCGGGGGGCCTAAACGACTCCTACAATGAGCAGTTCTTC
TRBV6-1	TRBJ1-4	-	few	CASSVGYNSKTDRLATNEKLFF	TGTGCCAGCAGTGTTGGTTATAATAGCAAGACAGACCGATTGGCAACTAATGAAAAACTGTTTTTT
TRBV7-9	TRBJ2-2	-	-	CASSPDRGVTGELFF	TGTGCCAGCAGCCCGGACAGAGGGGTCACCGGGGAGCTGTTTTTT
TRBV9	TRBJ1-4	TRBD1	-	CASSVGQGYEKLFF	TGTGCCAGCAGCGTAGGACAGGGGTATGAAAAACTGTTTTTT
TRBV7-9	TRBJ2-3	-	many	CASSLIGDTQYF	TGTGCCAGCAGCTTGATTGGAGATACGCAGTATTTT
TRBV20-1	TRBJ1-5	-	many	CSARVDLDRPQHF	TGCAGTGCTAGAGTTGATCTTGATCGGCCCCAGCATTTT
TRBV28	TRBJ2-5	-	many	CASSLGSRGTQYF	TGTGCCAGCAGTTTAGGGTCTAGAGGGACCCAGTACTTC
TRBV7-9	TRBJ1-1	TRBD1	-	CASSLKGQGWTEAFF	TGTGCCAGCAGCTTAAAGGGACAGGGATGGACTGAAGCTTTCTTT
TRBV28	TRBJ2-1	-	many	CASSLLPWGGHNEQFF	TGTGCCAGCAGTCTCCTCCCATGGGGGGGCCACAATGAGCAGTTCTTC
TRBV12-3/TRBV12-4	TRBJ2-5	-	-	CASRLTGSAETQYF	TGTGCCAGCAGACTGACAGGTTCCGCGGAGACCCAGTACTTC
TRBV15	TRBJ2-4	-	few	CATSRGRGRLSAKNIQYF	TGTGCCACCAGCAGAGGCAGGGGGAGGCTCTCCGCCAAAAACATTCAGTACTTC
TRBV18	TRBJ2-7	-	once	CASPPPLRAGRAYEQYF	TGTGCCAGCCCACCACCGTTACGGGCAGGTAGGGCCTACGAGCAGTACTTC